The 8 T cell receptor beta chains presented below share a single source sample, sequenced in a study of T cell responses to AZD1222 COVID-19 vaccine. The method was immunoSEQ multiplex PCR; TCRdb's version includes in-frame clones alone and lacks a portion of them. The table includes tens of thousands of clones, more than 75% detected once. Material: peripheral blood, obtained on day 0 of AZD1222 vaccination. The receptors come from an adult in good health.

V gene TRBV5-1 combines with J gene TRBJ1-2, with 7 bases identical to TRBD1. The junction had 4 bases not matched to a gene; V was cut back by 0 bases and J by 2 bases. Per the germline V gene, CDR1 is SGHRS and CDR2 is YFSETQ. The CDR3 loop spans 15 amino acids. The CDR3 bases are TGCGCCAGCAGCTTGGTGCCGGGACAGAACTATGGCTACACCTTC. This translates into CASSLVPGQNYGYTF.

By share, this clone ranks as medium-sized. V gene TRBV4-1 combines with J gene TRBJ2-5; 13 bases are shared with TRBD2. Germline V gene sequence: CDR1 MGHRA, CDR2 YSYEKL. The CDR3 consists of 18 residues. V lost 3 bases and J lost 7; bases outside the gene matches: 14. CDR3 residues: CASSQDTTSGGVTGTQYF. CDR3 DNA sequence: TGCGCCAGCAGCCAGGACACCACTAGCGGGGGGGTTACTGGGACCCAGTACTTC.

The chain carries TRBV28 and TRBJ2-7; a weak D match, TRBD1 (5 bases). CDR1 MDHEN and CDR2 SYDVKM come from the germline V gene. V was cut by 7 bases and J by 1 base, with 17 bases left in between. The CDR3 is 15 amino acids. In DNA form, the CDR3 reads TGTGCCAGCAAACAAACAGGAGCAACTTCCTACGAGCAGTACTTC. Amino acid sequence: CASKQTGATSYEQYF.

The CDR3 DNA reads as TGTGCCAGCAGCCAGGGGGGGTTCGCCACAGATACGCAGTATTTT. This translates into CASSQGGFATDTQYF. J is TRBJ2-3 and V is TRBV4-2, with TRBD2 matching 7 bases. Per the germline V gene, CDR1 is LGHNA and CDR2 is YNFKEQ. V gave up 3 bases and J gave up 2 bases; unmatched junction bases: 5. The CDR3 consists of 15 residues.

This chain links TRBV6-4 with TRBJ2-1; 7 nucleotides match TRBD2. The V and J ends lost 1 base and 6 bases, in that order; junction bases with no gene match: 3. The germline CDR1 and CDR2 sequences are MRHNA and SNTAGT. The CDR3 runs to 14 residues. The CDR3 region is CASSDLGGGNEQFF. In DNA form, the CDR3 reads TGTGCCAGCAGTGACTTGGGGGGGGGCAATGAGCAGTTCTTC.

The sample holds one count of this clone. This sequence joins TRBV11-2 and TRBJ2-6; D unclear. This CDR3 spans 16 amino acids. V lost 5 bases and J 0 bases, leaving 11 bases between the germline ends. CDR1 and CDR2 from the germline V gene are SGHAT and FQNNGV. CDR3 sequence reads: CASSHLGISGANVLTF. For the CDR3, the DNA is TGTGCCAGCAGCCATTTAGGGATCTCTGGGGCCAACGTCCTGACTTTC. Together with reference TRBV11-2 and TRBJ2-6, the CDR3 gives the full variable domain: EAGVAQSPRYKIIEKRQSVAFWCNPISGHATLYWYQQILGQGPKLLIQFQNNGVVDDSQLPKDRFSAERLKGVDSTLKIQPAKLEDSAVYLCASSHLGISGANVLTFGAGSRLTVL.

The V gene is TRBV28, the J gene TRBJ2-7; D not certain. The V and J ends lost 8 bases and 4 bases respectively, with 18 bases between them. The CDR3 totals 14 residues. Germline CDR1 reads MDHEN; CDR2 reads SYDVKM. CDR3 loop: CASLGPLMPYEQYF. The CDR3 nucleotides read TGTGCCAGCCTAGGGCCTCTGATGCCTTACGAGCAGTACTTC.

The chain links TRBV19 to TRBJ1-5; weak D call: TRBD1 (6 bases). CDR3 size: 15 residues. The germline gives CDR1 LNHDA, CDR2 SQIVND (reference sequence). The ends were cut back, 5 bases at V and 4 bases at J, with 15 bases in the middle. The CDR3 nucleotides are TGTGCCAGTAGTCCTACAGGGAACAGAAATCAGCCCCAGCATTTT. It codes for CASSPTGNRNQPQHF. Full variable domain (remainder filled in from reference TRBV19 and TRBJ1-5): DGGITQSPKYLFRKEGQNVTLSCEQNLNHDAMYWYRQDPGQGLRLIYYSQIVNDFQKGDIAEGYSVSREKKESFPLTVTSAQKNPTAFYLCASSPTGNRNQPQHFGDGTRLSIL.